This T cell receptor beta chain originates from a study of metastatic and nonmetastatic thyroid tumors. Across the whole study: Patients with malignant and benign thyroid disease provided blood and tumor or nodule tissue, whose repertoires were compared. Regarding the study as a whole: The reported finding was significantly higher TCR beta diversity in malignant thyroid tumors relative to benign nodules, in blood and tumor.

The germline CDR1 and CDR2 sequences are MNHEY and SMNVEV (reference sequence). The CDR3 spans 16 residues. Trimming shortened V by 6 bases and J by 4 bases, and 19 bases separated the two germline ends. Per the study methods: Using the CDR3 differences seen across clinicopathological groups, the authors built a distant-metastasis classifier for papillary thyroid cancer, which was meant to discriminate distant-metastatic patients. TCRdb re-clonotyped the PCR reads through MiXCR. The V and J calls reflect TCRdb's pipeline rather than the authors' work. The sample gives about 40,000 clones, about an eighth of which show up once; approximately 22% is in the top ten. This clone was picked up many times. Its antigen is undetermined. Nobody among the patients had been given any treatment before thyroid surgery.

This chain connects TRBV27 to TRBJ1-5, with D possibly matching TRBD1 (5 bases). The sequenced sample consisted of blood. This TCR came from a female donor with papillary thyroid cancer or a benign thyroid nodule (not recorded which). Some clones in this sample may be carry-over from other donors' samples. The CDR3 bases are TGTGCCAGCAGCCTTTATCCTCCGCAGGGTAATCAGCCCCAGCATTTT. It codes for CASSLYPPQGNQPQHF.